Presented here are 8 T cell receptor beta chains from one specimen sequenced in a study of T cell repertoires in cytomegalovirus infection. No antigen is known for these receptors. Via MiXCR, TCRdb re-called the reads, giving one row per CDR3 protein. The table includes approximately 1,000,000 distinct CDR3 sequences, around 29% detected once. This specimen consisted of cultured CD8+ T cells from PBMCs, obtained from culture after CMV antigen stimulation. Receptors originate from a human donor in good health (CMV status not recorded). Some clones in this sample may be carry-over from other donors' samples.

The V and J genes are TRBV5-5 and TRBJ2-1, with 10 bases lining up with TRBD1. After removal of 1 base from V and 5 bases from J, the junction contained 9 bases not matched to a gene. The germline gives CDR1 SGHKS, CDR2 YYEKEE (reference sequence). CDR3 size: 17 residues. The CDR3 DNA follows: TGTGCCAGCAGCTTGTGGGACGGGACAGGGGTAAACAATGAGCAGTTCTTC. It translates to CASSLWDGTGVNNEQFF.

Regarding this clonotype: Since a much larger clone is just one base distant, this may be a read error. The chain recombines TRBV7-2 with TRBJ2-3; TRBD1 matches at 8 bases. Losses at the gene ends were 5 bases for V and 2 bases for J; bases not matched to a gene: 6. The CDR3 sequence is 15 residues long. From germline, CDR1 is SGHTA and CDR2 FQGNSA. CDR3 residues: CTSSHGQGFTDTQYF. The CDR3 DNA reads as TGTACCAGCAGCCACGGACAGGGATTCACAGATACGCAGTATTTT.

This clonotype appeared a few times. The chain carries TRBV27 and TRBJ2-5, with D unclear. V was pared by 4 bases and J by 2 bases, with 14 bases between. The CDR3 contains 15 residues. Germline lookup yields CDR1 MNHEY and CDR2 SMNVEV (reference sequence). DNA of the CDR3: TGTGCCAGCAGTTCGAGACGACGGCTACAAGAGACCCAGTACTTC. Protein sequence: CASSSRRRLQETQYF.

Note on this clonotype: An end of the junction does not agree with germline; a read error may underlie this. The V gene is TRBV27, the J gene TRBJ1-5, with D unclear. Germline V gene data show CDR1 as MNHEY and CDR2 as SMNVEV (reference sequence). The CDR3 totals 14 residues. The CDR3 region has the DNA TGTGCCAACAGTAGTCTTTATAGCAATCAGCCCCAGCATTTT. It yields the protein CANSSLYSNQPQHF.

This clonotype has at least ten counts. Relative to the germline gene, one junction end is altered; a read error may explain this. The chain has TRBV12-3 or TRBV12-4 and TRBJ2-5; 13 bases match TRBD2. The CDR3 is 16 residues long. Written as DNA, the CDR3 is TGTGCCAGCAGCTTAGGACTAGCGGGGGTACAAGAGACCCAGTACTTC. It is translated as CASSLGLAGVQETQYF.

This clonotype has more than one count but fewer than ten. One end of the junction does not line up with germline, which may come from a read error. The chain carries TRBV7-6 and TRBJ2-5; 12 bases match TRBD1. This CDR3 is built from 15 residues. The germline V gene encodes CDR1 SGHVS and CDR2 FNYEAQ. The CDR3 nucleotides are TGTGCTAGCAGCTGGGGACAGGGGGCATCCGAGACCCAGTACTTC. Residues: CASSWGQGASETQYF.

V usage is TRBV7-9 and J usage is TRBJ1-4; tentative D call: TRBD1 (5 bases). The germline V and J ends were trimmed by 4 bases and 5 bases, with 17 bases remaining between them. Germline CDR1 is SEHNR and CDR2 is FQNEAQ (reference sequence). The CDR3 extends over 16 amino acids. The CDR3 protein is CASSYYAGPANEKLFF. As DNA, the CDR3 is TGTGCCAGCAGCTACTATGCGGGACCGGCAAATGAAAAACTGTTTTTT.

This clonotype appeared a few times. V usage is TRBV29-1 and J usage is TRBJ1-2, with TRBD1 as a possible D gene (6 bases). Germline V gene data show CDR1 as SQVTM and CDR2 as ANQGSEA. V was cut by 6 bases and J by 3 bases, with 17 bases left in between. CDR3 length: 14 amino acids. CDR3 sequence reads: CSVEGEEFDYGYTF. DNA for the CDR3: TGCAGCGTCGAGGGGGAAGAGTTTGACTATGGCTACACCTTC.